The rows below give T cell receptor beta chains drawn from one sample of a study of blood T cell repertoires in COVID-19. The method was immunoSEQ multiplex PCR; TCRdb's version includes in-frame clones alone and lacks a portion of them. Here the sample spans 360,000 or so clones, around nine tenths being singletons. Sequences were obtained from peripheral blood. The receptors derive from an older woman with COVID-19, enrolled during active disease. The conserved cysteine and the conserved F or W are not part of the CDR3 here.

V | CDR3
TRBV9 | ASSVGPSGRTYEQY
TRBV4-1 | ASSRGFRTYNEQF
TRBV19 | ASLRGGRGKPNGGTGELF
TRBV11-2 | ASSSTTGGNTIY
TRBV5-6 | ASSLGLSDNQPQH
TRBV10-2 | ASTQGQTNEKLF
TRBV6-5 | ASSPRDRYYGYT
TRBV25-1 | ASSALTGGRETQY
TRBV19 | ASSTITGQPQH
TRBV20-1 | SASGLAGLPTYEQY
TRBV18 | ASSPGTPNTQY
TRBV11-2 | ASSHTTGGSETQY
TRBV28 | ASSRDSGNTIY
TRBV5-1 | ASSSGTTFNEQF
TRBV5-8 | ASRYGTVSSYEQY
TRBV27 | ASTPIGQAYTGELF
TRBV12-3/TRBV12-4 | ASTQGNYGYT
TRBV5-1 | ASSEGQGLHEKLF
TRBV7-9 | ATPVGTEWAYGYT
TRBV5-1 | ASNPSGGVQGTQY